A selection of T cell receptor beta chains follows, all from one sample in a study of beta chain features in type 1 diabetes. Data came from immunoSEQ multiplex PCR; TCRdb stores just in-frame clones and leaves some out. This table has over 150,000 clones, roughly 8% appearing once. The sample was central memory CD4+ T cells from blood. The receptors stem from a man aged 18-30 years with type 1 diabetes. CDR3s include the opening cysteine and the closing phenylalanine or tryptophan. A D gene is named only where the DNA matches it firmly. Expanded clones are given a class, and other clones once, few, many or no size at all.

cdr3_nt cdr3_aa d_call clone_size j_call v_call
TGTGCCACCGGCCGGGGGACACCCCTCCACTTT CATGRGTPLHF . . TRBJ1-6 TRBV6-6
TGTGCCCTGAGACTCTATCGGCTAGCGGGAGTCCACCGGGGCACCGGGGAGCTGTTTTTT CALRLYRLAGVHRGTGELFF TRBD2 . TRBJ2-2 TRBV30
TGTGCCAGTAGGGAGTTTAATCAGCCCCAGCATTTT CASREFNQPQHF . few TRBJ1-5 TRBV19
TGTGCCAGTATACGACAGTGGAGCACTGAAGCTTTCTTT CASIRQWSTEAFF . . TRBJ1-1 TRBV19
TGTGCTACGGGCACCTCTAGCGGAGGGGGGGATACGCAGTATTTT CATGTSSGGGDTQYF . few TRBJ2-3 TRBV30
TGTGCCAGCAGTTGCTCCGGGACAGGGTGTTACGAGCAGTACTTC CASSCSGTGCYEQYF TRBD1 . TRBJ2-7 TRBV28
TGTGCCATCAGTGAGTGGGAGGGCCCTGGGGCCAACGTCCTGACTTTC CAISEWEGPGANVLTF TRBD2 . TRBJ2-6 TRBV10-3
TGTGCCAGCAGTGAATTTAGGTCGGGGAATCAGCCCCAGCATTTT CASSEFRSGNQPQHF . few TRBJ1-5 TRBV2
TGCGCCAGCAGCCCAGGGACAGGGGGCCGGGAGACCCAGTACTTC CASSPGTGGRETQYF TRBD1 . TRBJ2-5 TRBV5-1
TGTGCCAGCAGCGTAGAAGTGGGAGGCCCTCTGTTCTTC CASSVEVGGPLFF . many TRBJ2-1 TRBV9
TGTGCCAGCAGCGGCCGGTCGTCCTACGAGCAGTACTTC CASSGRSSYEQYF . . TRBJ2-7 TRBV9
TGTGCCAGCTCACCAGAGGTCTCAAGACGTTATGGCTACACCTTC CASSPEVSRRYGYTF . few TRBJ1-2 TRBV18
TGCGCCAGCAGCGCTACAGGGTACGAGCAGTTCTTC CASSATGYEQFF . few TRBJ2-1 TRBV10-2
TGTGCCAGCATTTGGGGGACAGGGGGCAGCGGCTACACCTTC CASIWGTGGSGYTF TRBD1 . TRBJ1-2 TRBV28
TGCAGCGTTGATAATCCAGTGAACACTGAAGCTTTCTTT CSVDNPVNTEAFF . few TRBJ1-1 TRBV29-1
TGTGCCAGCAGCTTGGTTTACAGGGGCAAAAACATTCAGTACTTC CASSLVYRGKNIQYF TRBD1 few TRBJ2-4 TRBV5-4
TGTGCCAGCTCACCACCGAATCAGGGGGCCTCCTACGAGCAGTACTTC CASSPPNQGASYEQYF TRBD1 . TRBJ2-7 TRBV18
TGCGCCAGCAGTCCTACCGGTGCCGGAGGTAACACCGGGGAGCTGTTTTTT CASSPTGAGGNTGELFF . few TRBJ2-2 TRBV5-1
TGTGCCAGCAGCAGAGTAGACGGGACAGGGTATGGCTACACCTTC CASSRVDGTGYGYTF TRBD1 . TRBJ1-2 TRBV9